Given below is one TCR beta chain in context. No antigen is known for it. Profiling relied on immunoSEQ multiplex PCR, and the TCRdb table lists in-frame clones only, not all of them. Among approximately 80,000 clones listed, 70% to 90% were seen once. This sample was included in a study of T cell responses to AZD1222 COVID-19 vaccine. Study background: Second doses that came at about 4 or about 12 weeks were put together.

Overall study results and limits: At baseline, seropositivity was found in only a handful of AZD1222 recipients. Spike-wide vaccine-associated CD4 TCRs dominated at 160-218 and 743-854. A mostly white British donor set with more females was recruited, and clonal diversity was possibly underestimated.

This CDR3 region has 15 residues. The germline V gene has CDR1 MRHNA and CDR2 SNTAGT. V lost 3 bases, J lost 7 bases, and 6 bases stayed unmatched. Specimen: peripheral blood, collected on day 0 of AZD1222 vaccination. The rearrangement joins TRBV6-4 to TRBJ1-6, with TRBD1 matching over 7 bases. This clonotype was obtained from an adult in good health. CDR3 protein: CASSELGRGNSPLHF. The CDR3 DNA reads TGTGCCAGCAGTGAGCTAGGCAGGGGGAATTCACCCCTCCACTTT.